The rows below give T cell receptor beta chains drawn from one sample of a study of T cell changes during pregnancy in multiple sclerosis. The data were produced by immunoSEQ multiplex PCR, yet TCRdb's version contains in-frame clones alone and is incomplete. The repertoire consists of roughly 110,000 clones, with around 92% occurring once and the leading ten covering approximately 1.5%. The source was peripheral blood, collected after pregnancy. These TCRs come from a female donor with multiple sclerosis, enrolled in a pregnancy study. The CDR3 runs from the conserved cysteine through the conserved F or W. A D gene is named only where the DNA matches it firmly. A row's size may be missing; if present it is once, few, many or a size class.

V gene: TRBV6-5; J gene: TRBJ1-3; clone size: -; D gene: TRBD1; CDR3 DNA: TGTGCCAGCAGACAGGCAGGGGGAGCTGGAAACACCATATATTTT; CDR3 protein: CASRQAGGAGNTIYF
V gene: TRBV6-6; J gene: TRBJ1-1; clone size: once; D gene: -; CDR3 DNA: TGTGCCAGCAGTTACTCGTTAAACACTGAAGCTTTCTTT; CDR3 protein: CASSYSLNTEAFF
V gene: TRBV5-1; J gene: TRBJ2-5; clone size: once; D gene: TRBD1; CDR3 DNA: TGCGCCAGCAGCTCCGGGACAGGGGTTCGGGAGACCCAGTACTTC; CDR3 protein: CASSSGTGVRETQYF
V gene: TRBV6-5; J gene: TRBJ2-5; clone size: -; D gene: -; CDR3 DNA: TGTGCCAGCAGTGGGCGGACCCAGTACTTC; CDR3 protein: CASSGRTQYF
V gene: TRBV7-9; J gene: TRBJ1-1; clone size: -; D gene: -; CDR3 DNA: TGTGCCAGCAGCTTAGCGACAGTGAGGAACACTGAAGCTTTCTTT; CDR3 protein: CASSLATVRNTEAFF
V gene: TRBV10-2; J gene: TRBJ1-4; clone size: -; D gene: -; CDR3 DNA: TGCGCCAGCCGTGGAGGAGGGGAGTTCGGTGAAAAACTGTTTTTT; CDR3 protein: CASRGGGEFGEKLFF
V gene: TRBV27; J gene: TRBJ2-5; clone size: -; D gene: TRBD2; CDR3 DNA: TGTGCCAGCAGCTCGGGACTAGCGGGGGCACAAGAGACCCAGTACTTC; CDR3 protein: CASSSGLAGAQETQYF
V gene: TRBV12-2; J gene: TRBJ1-4; clone size: -; D gene: -; CDR3 DNA: TGTGCAAGTCGGGATAGGGGGCGGGGACGGGAAAAACTGTTTTTT; CDR3 protein: CASRDRGRGREKLFF
V gene: TRBV4-1; J gene: TRBJ2-5; clone size: -; D gene: -; CDR3 DNA: TGCGCCAGCAGCCCCTCATCGGGAAGGACCCAGTACTTC; CDR3 protein: CASSPSSGRTQYF
V gene: TRBV9; J gene: TRBJ1-1; clone size: -; D gene: -; CDR3 DNA: TGTGCCAGCACCCAACAACAGGGAACTGAAGCTTTCTTT; CDR3 protein: CASTQQQGTEAFF
V gene: TRBV5-4; J gene: TRBJ2-2; clone size: once; D gene: -; CDR3 DNA: TGTGCCAGCAGCTTGGGATCGGGCACCGGGGAGCTGTTTTTT; CDR3 protein: CASSLGSGTGELFF
V gene: TRBV9; J gene: TRBJ1-1; clone size: -; D gene: -; CDR3 DNA: TGTGCCAGCAGTTTTACTGCGGACACTGAAGCTTTCTTT; CDR3 protein: CASSFTADTEAFF
V gene: TRBV10-3; J gene: TRBJ1-1; clone size: -; D gene: -; CDR3 DNA: TGTGCCATCAGTGAGTTTGGCTCGGGCACTGAAGCTTTCTTT; CDR3 protein: CAISEFGSGTEAFF
V gene: TRBV29-1; J gene: TRBJ2-5; clone size: -; D gene: TRBD2; CDR3 DNA: TGCAGCGTTGAAGAGACGAGGGCGGGAGGTGCGGGGACCCAGTACTTC; CDR3 protein: CSVEETRAGGAGTQYF
V gene: TRBV11-2; J gene: TRBJ2-5; clone size: -; D gene: TRBD2; CDR3 DNA: TGTGCCAGCAGCGCCTCAAGGACTAGCGGGAAAGAGACCCAGTACTTC; CDR3 protein: CASSASRTSGKETQYF
V gene: TRBV28; J gene: TRBJ1-3; clone size: -; D gene: -; CDR3 DNA: TGTGCCAGCAGTTTATGGCGGGTCGCGGGAGGAAACACCATATATTTT; CDR3 protein: CASSLWRVAGGNTIYF
V gene: TRBV7-8; J gene: TRBJ1-2; clone size: -; D gene: TRBD1; CDR3 DNA: TGTGCCAGCAGCCCACGACAGGGGGCTTATGGCTACACCTTC; CDR3 protein: CASSPRQGAYGYTF
V gene: TRBV5-6; J gene: TRBJ2-1; clone size: -; D gene: TRBD2; CDR3 DNA: TGTGCCAGCAGCATACCGGGACTAGCGGGGGACAATGAGCAGTTCTTC; CDR3 protein: CASSIPGLAGDNEQFF
V gene: TRBV5-1; J gene: TRBJ1-4; clone size: -; D gene: -; CDR3 DNA: TGCGCCAGCAGCTTGATATCTGCGGCGAATGAAAAACTGTTTTTT; CDR3 protein: CASSLISAANEKLFF
V gene: TRBV18; J gene: TRBJ1-1; clone size: -; D gene: -; CDR3 DNA: TGTGCCAGCCACACGGGAGGGGTAGGAGGCAGGAACACTGAAGCTTTCTTT; CDR3 protein: CASHTGGVGGRNTEAFF
V gene: TRBV7-9; J gene: TRBJ2-4; clone size: -; D gene: -; CDR3 DNA: TGTGCCAGCAGCTCCATCAGGGTAGCCAAAAACATTCAGTACTTC; CDR3 protein: CASSSIRVAKNIQYF
V gene: TRBV9; J gene: TRBJ1-2; clone size: -; D gene: -; CDR3 DNA: TGTGCCAGCAGCGTAGTAAATGGGGGCGGCTACACCTTC; CDR3 protein: CASSVVNGGGYTF
V gene: TRBV28; J gene: TRBJ1-2; clone size: -; D gene: -; CDR3 DNA: TGTGCCAGCAGCTACCCGGGGGGGCTTAGATATGGCTACACCTTC; CDR3 protein: CASSYPGGLRYGYTF